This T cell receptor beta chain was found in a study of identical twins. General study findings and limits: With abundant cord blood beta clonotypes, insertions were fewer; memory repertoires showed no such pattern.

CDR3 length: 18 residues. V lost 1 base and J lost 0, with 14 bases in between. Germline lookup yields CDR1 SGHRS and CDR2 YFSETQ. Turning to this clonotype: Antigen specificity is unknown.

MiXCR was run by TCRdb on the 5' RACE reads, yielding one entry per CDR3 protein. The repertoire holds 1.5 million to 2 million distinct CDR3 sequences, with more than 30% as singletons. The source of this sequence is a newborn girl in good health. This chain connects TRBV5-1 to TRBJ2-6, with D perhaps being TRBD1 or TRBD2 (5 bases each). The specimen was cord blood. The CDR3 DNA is TGCGCCAGCAGCTTGTTCGGGCAGGGAGTCTCTGGGGCCAACGTCCTGACTTTC. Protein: CASSLFGQGVSGANVLTF. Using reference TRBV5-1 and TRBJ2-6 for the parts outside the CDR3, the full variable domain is KAGVTQTPRYLIKTRGQQVTLSCSPISGHRSVSWYQQTPGQGLQFLFEYFSETQRNKGNFPGRFSGRQFSNSRSEMNVSTLELGDSALYLCASSLFGQGVSGANVLTFGAGSRLTVL.